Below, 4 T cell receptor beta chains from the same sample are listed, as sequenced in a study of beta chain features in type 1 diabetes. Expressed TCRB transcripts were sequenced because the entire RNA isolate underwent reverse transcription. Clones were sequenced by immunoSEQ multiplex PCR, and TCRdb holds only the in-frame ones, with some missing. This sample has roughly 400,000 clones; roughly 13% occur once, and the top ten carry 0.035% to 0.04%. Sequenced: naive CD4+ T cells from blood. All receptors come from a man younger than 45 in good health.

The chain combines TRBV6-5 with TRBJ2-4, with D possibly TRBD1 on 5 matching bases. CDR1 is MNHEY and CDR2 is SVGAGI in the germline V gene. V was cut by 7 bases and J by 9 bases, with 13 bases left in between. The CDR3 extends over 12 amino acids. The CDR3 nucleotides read TGTGCCAGCATCCAGGGTCGAGGCATTCAGTACTTC. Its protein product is CASIQGRGIQYF.

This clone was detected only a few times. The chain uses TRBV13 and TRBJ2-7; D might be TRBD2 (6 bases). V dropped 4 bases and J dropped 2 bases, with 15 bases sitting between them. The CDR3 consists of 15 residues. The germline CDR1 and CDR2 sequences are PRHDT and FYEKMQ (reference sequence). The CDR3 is CASSSQWTIPYEQYF. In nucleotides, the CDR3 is TGTGCCAGCAGCTCCCAATGGACTATCCCCTACGAGCAGTACTTC.

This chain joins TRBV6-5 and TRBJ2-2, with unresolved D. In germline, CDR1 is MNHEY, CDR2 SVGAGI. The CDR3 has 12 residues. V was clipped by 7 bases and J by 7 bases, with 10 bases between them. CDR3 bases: TGTGCCAGCATGAACCGAGTCGGGGAGCTGTTTTTT. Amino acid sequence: CASMNRVGELFF.

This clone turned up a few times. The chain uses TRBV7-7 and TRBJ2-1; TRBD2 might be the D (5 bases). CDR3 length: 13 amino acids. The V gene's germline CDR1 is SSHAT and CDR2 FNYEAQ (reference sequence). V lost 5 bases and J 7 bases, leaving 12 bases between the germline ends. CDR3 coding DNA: TGTGCCAGCAGCGCCCCCGGGGAGAATGAGCAGTTCTTC. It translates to CASSAPGENEQFF.